This T cell receptor (beta chain) was captured by sequencing in a study of blood T cell repertoires in COVID-19. Libraries were prepared by immunoSEQ multiplex PCR; TCRdb keeps only in-frame clonotypes and omits some of them. The data hold under 200,000 clones, with 82% observed a single time. Per germline, CDR1 SGHVS and CDR2 FQNEAQ. The CDR3 loop spans 16 amino acids. V was cut by 1 base and J by 3 bases, with 14 bases left in between. The sequenced sample consisted of PBMCs or T cells enriched from blood (not recorded which). The source is a man between 60 and 75 years old who had recovered from COVID-19. The rearrangement uses TRBV7-8 and TRBJ2-3, with D perhaps TRBD1 (6 bases). The CDR3, as DNA: TGTGCCAGCAGCTTAGATAGGGGGTCGAGAACAGATACGCAGTATTTT. Its protein product is CASSLDRGSRTDTQYF.